A single sample is the source of the 26 T cell receptor beta chains below, sequenced in a study of blood T cell repertoires in COVID-19. Profiled with immunoSEQ multiplex PCR; TCRdb holds only in-frame clones, not every one. This table has 120,000 or so clones, approximately 88% appearing once. Sequenced sample: peripheral blood. The source is a man in his forties or fifties with acute or convalescent COVID-19.

The chain recombines TRBV9 with TRBJ1-5, with 9 nucleotides matching TRBD1. The CDR3 covers 15 residues. Germline trimming cut 5 bases from V and 4 bases from J; bases unmatched to any gene: 7. CDR1 and CDR2 (germline): SGDLS, YYNGEE. CDR3: CASSWTGEGNQPQHF. The CDR3 DNA is TGTGCCAGCAGTTGGACAGGGGAAGGGAATCAGCCCCAGCATTTT.

The J gene is TRBJ2-3, the V gene TRBV9; unclear D gene. The ends were cut back, 5 bases at V and 6 bases at J, with 7 bases in the middle. The germline gives CDR1 SGDLS, CDR2 YYNGEE. This CDR3 has 11 amino acids. In DNA form, the CDR3 reads TGTGCCAGCAGAAATGGCGATACGCAGTATTTT. It translates to CASRNGDTQYF.

J is TRBJ2-5 and V is TRBV5-1; 8 bases line up with TRBD2. Trimming at V came to 0 bases and at J to 6 bases, leaving 7 bases not matched to a gene. Germline loops: CDR1 SGHRS, CDR2 YFSETQ. The CDR3 covers 15 residues. The CDR3 DNA follows: TGCGCCAGCAGCTTGGGACTAGCGAACCGGCAGACCCAGTACTTC. Protein product: CASSLGLANRQTQYF.

V and J are TRBV14 and TRBJ2-5; D may be TRBD1 (5 bases). This CDR3 comprises 14 residues. V was shortened by 4 bases and J by 2 bases, with 11 bases between the two germline ends. Looked up from germline, CDR1 is SGHDN and CDR2 is FVKESK. This CDR3 reads CASSRDRQQETQYF. The CDR3 nucleotides read TGTGCCAGCAGCCGAGACCGACAGCAAGAGACCCAGTACTTC. The whole variable domain, filled in from reference TRBV14 and TRBJ2-5, reads EAGVTQFPSHSVIEKGQTVTLRCDPISGHDNLYWYRRVMGKEIKFLLHFVKESKQDESGMPNNRFLAERTGGTYSTLKVQPAELEDSGVYFCASSRDRQQETQYFGPGTRLLVL.

This clone was seen a few times. CDR3 sequence reads: CASSPRVPTGTRSYEQFF. The CDR3 bases are TGTGCCAGCAGCCCAAGGGTCCCGACCGGGACTAGGAGTTATGAGCAGTTCTTC. V gene TRBV9 combines with J gene TRBJ2-1; 8 bases agree with TRBD2. CDR1 and CDR2 from the germline V gene are SGDLS and YYNGEE. J lost 8 bases, V lost 4 bases, and 20 bases had no gene match. This CDR3 has 18 residues. Filled out from reference TRBV9 and TRBJ2-1, the complete variable domain reads DSGVTQTPKHLITATGQRVTLRCSPRSGDLSVYWYQQSLDQGLQFLIQYYNGEERAKGNILERFSAQQFPDLHSELNLSSLELGDSALYFCASSPRVPTGTRSYEQFFGPGTRLTVL.

The rearrangement joins TRBV3-1 (or the pseudogene TRBV3-2) to TRBJ2-7; TRBD2 matches 8 bases. V trimming: 0 bases; J trimming: 4 bases; junction bases outside the gene matches: 5. The CDR3 runs to 15 residues. The germline V gene encodes CDR1 LGHDT and CDR2 YNNKEL (reference sequence). The CDR3 is CASSQDPGRGYEQYF. As DNA, the CDR3 is TGTGCCAGCAGCCAAGACCCCGGGAGGGGGTACGAGCAGTACTTC.

This clone occurred a few times. The chain combines TRBV27 with TRBJ2-7; 9 bases are shared with TRBD1. The CDR3 consists of 14 residues. Germline CDR1 is MNHEY and CDR2 is SMNVEV (reference sequence). Germline trimming cut 6 bases from V and 2 bases from J; bases unmatched to any gene: 5. CDR3 sequence: CASRGTGRTYEQYF. CDR3 coding DNA: TGTGCCAGCAGAGGGACAGGGAGGACCTACGAGCAGTACTTC.

V is TRBV5-4 and J is TRBJ2-4, with a possible D match to TRBD1 (6 bases). There are 14 residues in the CDR3. Trimming stripped 3 bases from V and 9 bases from J, with 16 bases between. The V gene's germline CDR1 is SGHNT and CDR2 YYREEE (reference sequence). CDR3 loop: CASSSGQIEGIQYF. In nucleotides, the CDR3 is TGTGCCAGCAGCTCGGGACAAATAGAAGGCATTCAGTACTTC.

This chain joins TRBV3-1 (or the pseudogene TRBV3-2) and TRBJ2-7; 7 positions match TRBD1. V shed 4 bases, J shed 5 bases, and the junction held 2 bases outside the gene matches. This CDR3 has 12 residues. Germline values: CDR1 LGHDT, CDR2 YNNKEL (reference sequence). CDR3 residues: CASSPTGNEQYF. The CDR3 coding sequence is TGTGCCAGCAGCCCGACAGGGAACGAGCAGTACTTC.

The genes are TRBV10-2 and TRBJ2-7, with 9 bases fitting TRBD2. The CDR3 sequence is 13 residues long. Germline assignment: CDR1 WSHSY and CDR2 SAAADI. V was pared by 7 bases and J by 2 bases, with 3 bases of the junction left unmatched. The CDR3 sequence: CASKAGGTYEQYF. The CDR3, as DNA: TGCGCCAGCAAGGCGGGGGGGACCTACGAGCAGTACTTC.

The chain recombines TRBV11-2 with TRBJ2-7; D is possibly TRBD1 (5 bases). V lost 4 bases and J lost 2, with 15 bases in between. This CDR3 region has 15 residues. The germline V gene has CDR1 SGHAT and CDR2 FQNNGV. CDR3 in amino acids: CASSYQAQGPYEQYF. As DNA, the CDR3 is TGTGCCAGCAGCTACCAGGCCCAGGGCCCCTACGAGCAGTACTTC.

The rearrangement links TRBV3-1 (or the pseudogene TRBV3-2) to TRBJ1-2, with D uncertain. The CDR3 is 14 amino acids. The V end lost 4 bases, the J end lost 2 bases, and 11 bases lay between the germline ends. In germline, CDR1 is LGHDT, CDR2 YNNKEL (reference sequence). The CDR3 DNA reads as TGTGCCAGCAGCCCGAGGGCGCGGAACTATGGCTACACCTTC. It translates to CASSPRARNYGYTF.

The CDR3 is CASSNRNYEQYF. CDR3 coding DNA: TGTGCCAGTAGTAACAGGAATTACGAGCAGTACTTC. The V and J genes are TRBV19 and TRBJ2-7; D possibly corresponds to TRBD1 (5 bases). Germline V gives CDR1 LNHDA, CDR2 SQIVND (reference sequence). The CDR3 covers 12 residues. Trimming took 4 bases from V and 4 from J, leaving 8 bases between them. The complete variable domain, with remaining parts taken from reference TRBV19 and TRBJ2-7, reads DGGITQSPKYLFRKEGQNVTLSCEQNLNHDAMYWYRQDPGQGLRLIYYSQIVNDFQKGDIAEGYSVSREKKESFPLTVTSAQKNPTAFYLCASSNRNYEQYFGPGTRLTVT.

The V and J genes are TRBV19 and TRBJ1-1; D unclear. Germline loops: CDR1 LNHDA, CDR2 SQIVND (reference sequence). Trimming left V 5 bases short and J 0 bases short, with 13 bases between. CDR3 length: 15 residues. CDR3 loop: CASSATLRLNTEAFF. Written as DNA, the CDR3 is TGTGCCAGTAGTGCAACCCTCCGGTTGAACACTGAAGCTTTCTTT. Filled out from reference TRBV19 and TRBJ1-1, the complete variable domain reads DGGITQSPKYLFRKEGQNVTLSCEQNLNHDAMYWYRQDPGQGLRLIYYSQIVNDFQKGDIAEGYSVSREKKESFPLTVTSAQKNPTAFYLCASSATLRLNTEAFFGQGTRLTVV.

The chain couples TRBV2 to TRBJ2-2; D call uncertain. CDR1 is SNHLY and CDR2 is FYNNEI in the germline V gene. CDR3 length: 16 amino acids. The germline V and J ends were trimmed by 0 bases and 6 bases, with 14 bases remaining between them. The CDR3 region has the DNA TGTGCCAGCAGTGAAGCGACCCTACTACTCCCCGGGGAGCTGTTTTTT. As protein: CASSEATLLLPGELFF.

The chain is built from TRBV7-9 and TRBJ1-3; the D gene is possibly TRBD1 (6 bases). CDR3 length: 16 amino acids. CDR1 and CDR2 (germline): SEHNR, FQNEAQ (reference sequence). Between the trimmed V and J ends, which lost 4 bases and 0 bases, there was a span of 13 bases. The CDR3 bases are TGTGCCAGCAGCTGGGACACAGCTCTCTCTGGAAACACCATATATTTT. Its translation is CASSWDTALSGNTIYF.

This clone was recorded a few times. The chain links TRBV6-5 to TRBJ2-7; D is perhaps TRBD1 (5 bases). Per the germline V gene, CDR1 is MNHEY and CDR2 is SVGAGI. The CDR3 runs to 15 residues. V lost 2 bases, J lost 6 bases, and 17 bases lay in between. The CDR3 spells CASSYRQTATGEQYF. In DNA, the CDR3 is TGTGCCAGCAGTTACCGACAGACAGCGACTGGCGAGCAGTACTTC.

The chain couples TRBV6-6 to TRBJ2-1; 8 bases agree with TRBD2. V gave up 6 bases and J gave up 10 bases; unmatched junction bases: 11. This CDR3 spans 14 amino acids. Germline CDR1 and CDR2: MNHNY and SVGAGI (reference sequence). The CDR3 coding sequence is TGTGCCAGCAGCTTAGCGGGGCTGGTGGGGGAGCAGTTCTTC. Amino acid sequence: CASSLAGLVGEQFF.

The rearrangement joins TRBV11-2 to TRBJ1-1; D ambiguous. V lost 1 base and J lost 7, with 10 bases in between. Germline values: CDR1 SGHAT, CDR2 FQNNGV. This CDR3 spans 13 amino acids. As DNA, the CDR3 is TGTGCCAGCAGCTTAGCCGGTTTGAGTGAAGCTTTCTTT. Residues: CASSLAGLSEAFF. The full variable domain, in which reference TRBV11-2 and TRBJ1-1 provide the parts outside the CDR3, is EAGVAQSPRYKIIEKRQSVAFWCNPISGHATLYWYQQILGQGPKLLIQFQNNGVVDDSQLPKDRFSAERLKGVDSTLKIQPAKLEDSAVYLCASSLAGLSEAFFGQGTRLTVV.

Here the CDR3 reads CASSLGQPDGTDTQYF. The CDR3 bases are TGTGCCAGTAGTTTGGGACAACCGGACGGCACAGATACGCAGTATTTT. The chain carries TRBV19 and TRBJ2-3, with a weak D call TRBD1 (6 bases). V gave up 5 bases and J gave up 1 base, with 16 bases separating them. The CDR3 is 16 residues long. Germline V gene lookup returns CDR1 LNHDA and CDR2 SQIVND (reference sequence).

The chain combines TRBV4-2 with TRBJ2-5; D is perhaps TRBD1 (6 bases). Trimming removed 1 base from V and 1 base from J, with 10 bases in between. Looked up from germline, CDR1 is LGHNA and CDR2 is YNFKEQ. The length of the CDR3 is 15 residues. For the CDR3, the DNA is TGTGCCAGCAGCCAAGGTCTGGGGGCCCAAGAGACCCAGTACTTC. This gives the protein CASSQGLGAQETQYF.

V usage is TRBV2 and J usage is TRBJ2-6; D is unresolved. There are 16 residues in the CDR3. V lost 5 bases and J 0 bases, leaving 11 bases between the germline ends. Germline V lookup: CDR1 SNHLY, CDR2 FYNNEI. The CDR3 sequence: CASSPGLNSGANVLTF. The CDR3 nucleotides read TGTGCCAGCAGTCCGGGTCTTAACTCTGGGGCCAACGTCCTGACTTTC.

The rearrangement links TRBV18 to TRBJ2-5; 14 bases map to TRBD2. This CDR3 comprises 17 residues. CDR1 and CDR2 (germline): KGHSH, LQKENI. V shed 1 base and J 5 bases; nucleotides not matched to a gene: 6. CDR3 in amino acids: CASSPQGLAGVRETQYF. CDR3 sequence (DNA): TGTGCCAGCTCACCACAGGGACTAGCGGGAGTTCGGGAGACCCAGTACTTC.

The chain couples TRBV5-4 to TRBJ1-6, with 7 bases that match TRBD1. V lost 6 bases and J lost 6; bases outside the gene matches: 12. Germline V gives CDR1 SGHNT, CDR2 YYREEE (reference sequence). This CDR3 is 16 amino acids long. The CDR3 reads CASTNRQGFGNSPLHF. CDR3 in DNA: TGTGCCAGCACCAACCGACAGGGCTTCGGTAATTCACCCCTCCACTTT.

The V and J genes are TRBV19 and TRBJ1-5; 8 bases align to TRBD1. V gave up 6 bases and J gave up 6 bases; unmatched junction bases: 7. This CDR3 is built from 14 residues. CDR1 LNHDA and CDR2 SQIVND come from the germline V gene (reference sequence). CDR3 loop: CASSGQGAVQPQHF. The CDR3 DNA reads TGTGCCAGTAGCGGACAGGGAGCAGTTCAGCCCCAGCATTTT.

The chain recombines TRBV5-1 with TRBJ1-1; 9 bases agree with TRBD1. V was clipped by 4 bases and J by 3 bases; unmatched bases: 7. The CDR3 is 15 residues long. CDR1 and CDR2 (germline): SGHRS, YFSETQ. The CDR3 protein is CASSPTGGWDTEAFF. The CDR3 nucleotides read TGCGCCAGCAGCCCAACAGGGGGCTGGGACACTGAAGCTTTCTTT.